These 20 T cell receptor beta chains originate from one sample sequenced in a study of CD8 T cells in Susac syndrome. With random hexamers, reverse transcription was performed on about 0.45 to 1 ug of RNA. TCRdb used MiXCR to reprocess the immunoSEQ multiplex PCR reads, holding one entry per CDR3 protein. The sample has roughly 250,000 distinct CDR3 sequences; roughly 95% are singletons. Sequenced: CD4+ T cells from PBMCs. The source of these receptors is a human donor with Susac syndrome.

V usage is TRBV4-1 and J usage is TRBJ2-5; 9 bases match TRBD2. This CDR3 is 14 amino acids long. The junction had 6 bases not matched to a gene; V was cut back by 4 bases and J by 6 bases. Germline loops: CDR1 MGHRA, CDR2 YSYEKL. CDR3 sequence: CASSLIAGVKTQYF. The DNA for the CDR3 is TGCGCCAGCAGCCTAATAGCGGGAGTGAAGACCCAGTACTTC.

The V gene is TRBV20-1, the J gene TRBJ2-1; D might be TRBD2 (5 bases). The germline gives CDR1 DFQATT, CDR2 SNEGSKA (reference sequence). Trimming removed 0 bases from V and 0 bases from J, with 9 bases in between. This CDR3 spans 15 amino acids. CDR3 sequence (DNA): TGCAGTGCTAGAGATGCTAGCTTCTCCTACAATGAGCAGTTCTTC. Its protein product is CSARDASFSYNEQFF.

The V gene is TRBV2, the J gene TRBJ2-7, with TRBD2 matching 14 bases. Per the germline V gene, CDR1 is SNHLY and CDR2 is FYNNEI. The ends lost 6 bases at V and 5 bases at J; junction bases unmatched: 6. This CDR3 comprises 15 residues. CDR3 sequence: CASRGTSGRPNEQYF. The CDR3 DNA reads TGTGCCAGCAGGGGGACTAGCGGGAGACCCAACGAGCAGTACTTC.

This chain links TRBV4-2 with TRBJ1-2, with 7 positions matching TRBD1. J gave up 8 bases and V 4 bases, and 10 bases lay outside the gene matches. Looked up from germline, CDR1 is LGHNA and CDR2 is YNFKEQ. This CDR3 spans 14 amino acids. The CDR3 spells CASSRKEGARGYTF. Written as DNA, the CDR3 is TGTGCCAGCAGCCGAAAGGAGGGGGCGCGGGGCTACACCTTC.

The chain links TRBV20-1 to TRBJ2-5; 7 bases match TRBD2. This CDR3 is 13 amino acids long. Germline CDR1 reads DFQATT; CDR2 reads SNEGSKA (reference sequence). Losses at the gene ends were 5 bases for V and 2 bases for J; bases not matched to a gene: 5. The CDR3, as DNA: TGCAGTGCTCACATTAGCGGGCAAGAGACCCAGTACTTC. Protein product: CSAHISGQETQYF.

The CDR3 DNA reads as TGTGCCAGCAGTTTAGATCCGGGACCGGGAGGCTACGAGCAGTACTTC. Translating gives CASSLDPGPGGYEQYF. The chain has TRBV12-3 or TRBV12-4 and TRBJ2-7; 7 bases are shared with TRBD2. This CDR3 spans 16 amino acids. Trimming took 1 base from V and 3 from J; bases not matched to a gene: 9.

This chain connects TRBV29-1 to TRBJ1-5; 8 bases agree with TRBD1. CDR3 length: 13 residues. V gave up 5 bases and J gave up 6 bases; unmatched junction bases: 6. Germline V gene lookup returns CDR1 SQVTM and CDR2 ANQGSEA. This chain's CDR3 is CSVSGGLGQPQHF. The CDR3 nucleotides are TGCAGCGTTTCAGGGGGCTTAGGTCAGCCCCAGCATTTT. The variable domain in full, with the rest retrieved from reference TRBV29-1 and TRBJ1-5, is SAVISQKPSRDICQRGTSLTIQCQVDSQVTMMFWYRQQPGQSLTLIATANQGSEATYESGFVIDKFPISRPNLTFSTLTVSNMSPEDSSIYLCSVSGGLGQPQHFGDGTRLSIL.

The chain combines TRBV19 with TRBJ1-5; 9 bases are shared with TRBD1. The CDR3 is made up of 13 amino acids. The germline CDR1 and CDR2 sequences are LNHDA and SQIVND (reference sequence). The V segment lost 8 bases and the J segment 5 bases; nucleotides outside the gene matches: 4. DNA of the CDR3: TGTGCCAGTGTTACAGGGGGCGATCAGCCCCAGCATTTT. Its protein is CASVTGGDQPQHF.

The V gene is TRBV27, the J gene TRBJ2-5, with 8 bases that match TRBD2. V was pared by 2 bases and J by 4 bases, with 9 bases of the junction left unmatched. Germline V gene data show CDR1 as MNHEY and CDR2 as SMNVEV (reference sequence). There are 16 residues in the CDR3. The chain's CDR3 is CASSLKRRLAGETQYF. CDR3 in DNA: TGTGCCAGCAGTTTAAAACGTCGTCTAGCGGGAGAGACCCAGTACTTC.

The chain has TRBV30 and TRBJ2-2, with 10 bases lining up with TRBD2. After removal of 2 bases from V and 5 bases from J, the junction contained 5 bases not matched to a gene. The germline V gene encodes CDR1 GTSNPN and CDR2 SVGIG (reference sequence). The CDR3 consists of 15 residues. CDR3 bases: TGTGCCTGGAGTCTAGCGGGAGTGGATACCGGGGAGCTGTTTTTT. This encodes CAWSLAGVDTGELFF.

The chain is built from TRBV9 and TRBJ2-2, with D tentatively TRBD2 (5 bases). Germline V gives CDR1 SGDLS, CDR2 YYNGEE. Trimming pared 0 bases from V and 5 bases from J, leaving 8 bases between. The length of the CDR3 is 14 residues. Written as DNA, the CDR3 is TGTGCCAGCAGCGTAGGGACTGAGACCGGGGAGCTGTTTTTT. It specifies CASSVGTETGELFF.

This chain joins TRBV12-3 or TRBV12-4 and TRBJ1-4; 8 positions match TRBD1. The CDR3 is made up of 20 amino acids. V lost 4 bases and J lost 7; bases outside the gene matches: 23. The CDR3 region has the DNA TGTGCCAGCAGTTCAAGGCAGACCGGGACAGGTCCCCGAGGGGTTGAAAAACTGTTTTTT. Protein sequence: CASSSRQTGTGPRGVEKLFF.

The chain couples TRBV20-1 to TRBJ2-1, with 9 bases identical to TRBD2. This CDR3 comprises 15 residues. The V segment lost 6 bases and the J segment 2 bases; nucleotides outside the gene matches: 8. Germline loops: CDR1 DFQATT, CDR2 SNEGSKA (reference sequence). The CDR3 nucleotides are TGCAGTGCGGACGGCGGGAGGGGACCCTACAATGAGCAGTTCTTC. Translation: CSADGGRGPYNEQFF.

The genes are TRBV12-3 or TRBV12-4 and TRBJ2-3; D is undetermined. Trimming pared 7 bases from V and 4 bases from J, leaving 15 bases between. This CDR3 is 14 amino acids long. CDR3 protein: CASTVMDGSDTQYF. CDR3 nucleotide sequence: TGTGCCAGCACCGTGATGGATGGGTCAGATACGCAGTATTTT.

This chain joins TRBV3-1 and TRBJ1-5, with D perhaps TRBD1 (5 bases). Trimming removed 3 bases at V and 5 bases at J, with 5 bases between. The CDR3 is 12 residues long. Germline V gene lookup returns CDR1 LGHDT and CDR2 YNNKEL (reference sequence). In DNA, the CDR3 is TGTGCCAGCAGCCACAGGGATCAGCCCCAGCATTTT. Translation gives CASSHRDQPQHF.

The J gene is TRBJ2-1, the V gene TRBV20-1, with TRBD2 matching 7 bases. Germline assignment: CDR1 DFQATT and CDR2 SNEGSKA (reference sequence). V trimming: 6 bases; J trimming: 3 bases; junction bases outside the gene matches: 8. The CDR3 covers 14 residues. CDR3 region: CSAWSSGLYNEQFF. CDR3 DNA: TGCAGTGCCTGGTCTAGCGGACTCTACAATGAGCAGTTCTTC.

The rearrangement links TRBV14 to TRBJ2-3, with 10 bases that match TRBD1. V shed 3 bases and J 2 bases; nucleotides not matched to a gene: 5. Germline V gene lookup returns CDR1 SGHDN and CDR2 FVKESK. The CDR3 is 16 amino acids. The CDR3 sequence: CASSHVDRGITDTQYF. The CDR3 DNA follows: TGTGCCAGCAGCCACGTGGACAGGGGGATCACAGATACGCAGTATTTT.

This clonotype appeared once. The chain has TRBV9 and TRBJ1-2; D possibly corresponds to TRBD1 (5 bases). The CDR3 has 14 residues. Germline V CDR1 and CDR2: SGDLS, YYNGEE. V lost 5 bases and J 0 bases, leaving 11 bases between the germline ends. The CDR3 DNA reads TGTGCCAGCAGGCCGGGGGGATCTAACTATGGCTACACCTTC. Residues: CASRPGGSNYGYTF.

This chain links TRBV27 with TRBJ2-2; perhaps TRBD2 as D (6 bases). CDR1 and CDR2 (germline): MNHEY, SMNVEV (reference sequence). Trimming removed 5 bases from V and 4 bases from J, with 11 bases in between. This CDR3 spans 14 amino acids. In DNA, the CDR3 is TGTGCCAGCAGTGGGGGGTCGGGCACCGGGGAGCTGTTTTTT. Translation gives CASSGGSGTGELFF.

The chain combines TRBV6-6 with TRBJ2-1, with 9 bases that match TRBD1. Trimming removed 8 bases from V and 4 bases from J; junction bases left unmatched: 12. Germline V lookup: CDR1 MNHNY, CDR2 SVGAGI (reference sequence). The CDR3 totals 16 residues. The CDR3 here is CASVPAGTGHYNEQFF. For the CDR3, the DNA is TGTGCCAGCGTTCCAGCCGGGACAGGGCATTACAATGAGCAGTTCTTC.